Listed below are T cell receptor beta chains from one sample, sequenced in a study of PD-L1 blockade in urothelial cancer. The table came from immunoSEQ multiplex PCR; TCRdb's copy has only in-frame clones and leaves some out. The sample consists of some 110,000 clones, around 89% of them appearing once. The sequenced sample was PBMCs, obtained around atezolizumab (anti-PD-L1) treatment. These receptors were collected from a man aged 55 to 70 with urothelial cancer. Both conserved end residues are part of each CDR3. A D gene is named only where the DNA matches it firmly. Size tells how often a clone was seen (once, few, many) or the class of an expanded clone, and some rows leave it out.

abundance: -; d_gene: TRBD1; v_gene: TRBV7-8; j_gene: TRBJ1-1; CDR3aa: CASSLPHRTGPNTEAFF; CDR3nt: TGTGCCAGCAGCTTACCTCACCGGACAGGTCCGAACACTGAAGCTTTCTTT
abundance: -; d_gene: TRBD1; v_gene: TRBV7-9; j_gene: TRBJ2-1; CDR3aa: CASQGVTYNEQFF; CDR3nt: TGTGCCAGCCAGGGGGTTACCTACAATGAGCAGTTCTTC
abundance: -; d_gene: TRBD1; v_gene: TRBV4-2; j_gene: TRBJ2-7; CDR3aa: CASSQMGQGFGEQYF; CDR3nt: TGTGCCAGCAGCCAAATGGGACAGGGGTTCGGGGAGCAGTACTTC
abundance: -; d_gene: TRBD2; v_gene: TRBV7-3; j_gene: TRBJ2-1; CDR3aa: CASSQGLAGRYNEQFF; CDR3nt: TGTGCCAGCAGCCAGGGACTAGCGGGACGCTACAATGAGCAGTTCTTC
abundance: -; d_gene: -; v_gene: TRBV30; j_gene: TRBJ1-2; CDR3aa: CAWMVDTGYTF; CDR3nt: TGTGCCTGGATGGTGGACACTGGCTACACCTTC
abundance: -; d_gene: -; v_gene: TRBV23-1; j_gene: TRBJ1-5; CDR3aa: CASNLGRSHSNQPQHF; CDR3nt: TGCGCCAGCAATCTCGGCAGGTCCCATAGCAATCAGCCCCAGCATTTT
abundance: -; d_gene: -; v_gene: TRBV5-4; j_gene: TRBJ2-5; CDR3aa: CASSSREETQYF; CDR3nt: TGTGCCAGCAGCTCCCGTGAGGAGACCCAGTACTTC
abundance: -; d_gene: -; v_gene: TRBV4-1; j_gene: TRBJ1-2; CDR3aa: CASSQGPGEGDGYTF; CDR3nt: TGCGCCAGCAGCCAAGGGCCAGGGGAGGGAGATGGCTACACCTTC
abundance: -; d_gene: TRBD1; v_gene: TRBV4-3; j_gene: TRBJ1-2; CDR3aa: CASSQGGSGGYGYTF; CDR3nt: TGCGCCAGCAGCCAAGGCGGGTCAGGGGGCTATGGCTACACCTTC
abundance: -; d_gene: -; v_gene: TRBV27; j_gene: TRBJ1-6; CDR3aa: CASSLSIAGNYNSPLHF; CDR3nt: TGTGCCAGCAGTTTATCGATCGCGGGAAACTATAATTCACCCCTCCACTTT
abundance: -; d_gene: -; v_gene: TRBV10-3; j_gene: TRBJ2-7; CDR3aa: CAIRGGAGAAYEQYF; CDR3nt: TGTGCCATCAGGGGGGGCGCGGGGGCTGCCTACGAGCAGTACTTC
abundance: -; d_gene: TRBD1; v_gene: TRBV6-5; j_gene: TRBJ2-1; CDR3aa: CASSPDRGTYNEQFF; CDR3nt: TGTGCCAGCAGTCCAGACAGGGGGACATACAATGAGCAGTTCTTC
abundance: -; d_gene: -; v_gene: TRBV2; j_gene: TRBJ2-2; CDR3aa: CASSSGRNTGELFF; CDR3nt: TGTGCCAGCAGTTCCGGGAGGAACACCGGGGAGCTGTTTTTT
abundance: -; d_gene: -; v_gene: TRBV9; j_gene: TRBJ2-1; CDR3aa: CASSVYRSSYNEQFF; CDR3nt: TGTGCCAGCAGCGTTTATAGGAGCTCCTACAATGAGCAGTTCTTC
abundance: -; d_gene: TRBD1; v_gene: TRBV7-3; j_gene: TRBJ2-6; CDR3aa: CASSPRGQSSGANVLTF; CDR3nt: TGTGCCAGCAGCCCACGGGGACAGTCCTCTGGGGCCAACGTCCTGACTTTC
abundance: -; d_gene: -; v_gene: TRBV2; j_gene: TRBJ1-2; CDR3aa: CASSYERREDYGYTF; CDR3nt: TGTGCCAGCAGTTATGAGCGTAGAGAGGACTATGGCTACACCTTC
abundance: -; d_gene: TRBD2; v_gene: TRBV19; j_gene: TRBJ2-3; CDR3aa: CASSTYSSGSWDTQYF; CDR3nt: TGTGCCAGTAGTACATATTCTAGCGGTAGCTGGGATACGCAGTATTTT
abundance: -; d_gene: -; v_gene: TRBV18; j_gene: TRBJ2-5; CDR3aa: CASSPRGDPYQETQYF; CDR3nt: TGTGCCAGCTCACCACGGGGCGATCCGTACCAAGAGACCCAGTACTTC
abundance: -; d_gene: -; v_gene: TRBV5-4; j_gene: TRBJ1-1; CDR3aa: CASSLSSGQNTEAFF; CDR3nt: TGTGCCAGCAGCTTGTCGAGCGGCCAGAACACTGAAGCTTTCTTT
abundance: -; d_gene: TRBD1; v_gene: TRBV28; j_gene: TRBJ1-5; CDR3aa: CASSLPGGQGYQPQHF; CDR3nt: TGTGCCAGCAGTTTACCCGGCGGACAGGGGTATCAGCCCCAGCATTTT
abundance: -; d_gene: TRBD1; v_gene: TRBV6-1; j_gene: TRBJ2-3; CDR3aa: CASSEVGTGPDTQYF; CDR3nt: TGTGCCAGCAGTGAGGTGGGGACAGGCCCAGATACGCAGTATTTT
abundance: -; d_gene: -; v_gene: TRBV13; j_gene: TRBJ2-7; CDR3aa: CASSFTGHYEQYF; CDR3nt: TGTGCCAGCAGTTTTACAGGGCACTACGAGCAGTACTTC
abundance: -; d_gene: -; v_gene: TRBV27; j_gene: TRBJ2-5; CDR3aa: CASAKEERETQYF; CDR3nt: TGTGCCAGCGCGAAGGAAGAGCGAGAGACCCAGTACTTC
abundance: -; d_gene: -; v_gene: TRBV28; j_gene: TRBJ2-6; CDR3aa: CASNQGLYSGANVLTF; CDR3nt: TGTGCCAGCAATCAGGGGCTTTACTCTGGGGCCAACGTCCTGACTTTC
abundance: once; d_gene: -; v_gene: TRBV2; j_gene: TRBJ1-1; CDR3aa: CASSVDSGTEAFF; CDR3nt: TGTGCCAGCAGTGTCGACAGTGGGACTGAAGCTTTCTTT